This record covers a single T cell receptor beta chain. Profiling relied on immunoSEQ multiplex PCR, and the TCRdb table lists in-frame clones only, not all of them. The data hold approximately 20,000 clones, with about 97% observed a single time. The donors were members of the 120-subject validation cohort (separate from the approximately 670-subject first cohort). The sample belongs to a study of cytomegalovirus exposure and HLA in healthy donors. Per the germline V gene, CDR1 is MDHEN and CDR2 is SYDVKM. The V end lost 1 base, the J end lost 4 bases, and 14 bases lay between the germline ends. The CDR3 is 15 residues long.

The sample was PBMCs. The clonotype originates from a man aged 25 to 45 in good health and CMV-seropositive. The V and J genes are TRBV28 and TRBJ2-7; D is ambiguous. The CDR3 region has the DNA TGTGCCAGCAGTTTATCGGCAGGCAAGGAATACGAGCAGTACTTC. Translated, it gives CASSLSAGKEYEQYF.